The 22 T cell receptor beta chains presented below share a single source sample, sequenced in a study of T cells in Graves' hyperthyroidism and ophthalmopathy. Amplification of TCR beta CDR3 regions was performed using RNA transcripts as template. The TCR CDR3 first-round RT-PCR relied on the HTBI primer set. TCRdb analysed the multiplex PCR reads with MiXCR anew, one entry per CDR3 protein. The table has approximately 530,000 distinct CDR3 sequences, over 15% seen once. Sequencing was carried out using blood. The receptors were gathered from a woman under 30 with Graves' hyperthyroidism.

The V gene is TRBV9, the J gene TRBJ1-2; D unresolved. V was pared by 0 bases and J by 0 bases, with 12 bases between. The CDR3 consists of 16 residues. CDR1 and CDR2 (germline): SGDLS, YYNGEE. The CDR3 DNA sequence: TGTGCCAGCAGCGTAGTAAGTGAGACCTCTAACTATGGCTACACCTTC. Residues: CASSVVSETSNYGYTF.

DNA for the CDR3: TGCGCCAGCAGAGACATCCTAGCGGGAGGGCCTGATACCTACGAGCAGTACTTC. It encodes CASRDILAGGPDTYEQYF. The chain uses TRBV10-1 and TRBJ2-7; 12 bases are shared with TRBD2. V lost 6 bases and J lost 2; bases outside the gene matches: 14. In germline, CDR1 is WNHNN, CDR2 SYGVQD (reference sequence). The CDR3 is 18 amino acids.

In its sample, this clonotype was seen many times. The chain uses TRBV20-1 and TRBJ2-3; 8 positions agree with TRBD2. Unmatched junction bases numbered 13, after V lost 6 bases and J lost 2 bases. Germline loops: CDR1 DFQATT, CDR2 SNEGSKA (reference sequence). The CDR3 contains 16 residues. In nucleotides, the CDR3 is TGCAGTGCCCATCCCCTTTCGGGAGGGATCACAGATACGCAGTATTTT. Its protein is CSAHPLSGGITDTQYF.

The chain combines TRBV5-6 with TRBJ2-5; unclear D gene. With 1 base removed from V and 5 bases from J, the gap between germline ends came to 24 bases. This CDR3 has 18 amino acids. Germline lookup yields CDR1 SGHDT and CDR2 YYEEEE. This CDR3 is CASSLSYLGRAVVETQYF. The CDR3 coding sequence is TGTGCCAGCAGCTTGAGTTACCTCGGCCGAGCAGTCGTGGAGACCCAGTACTTC.

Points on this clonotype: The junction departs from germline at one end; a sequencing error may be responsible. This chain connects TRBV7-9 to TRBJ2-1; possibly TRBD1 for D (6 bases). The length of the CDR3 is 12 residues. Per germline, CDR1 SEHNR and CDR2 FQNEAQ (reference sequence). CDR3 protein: CVSSIDRNEQFF. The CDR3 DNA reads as TGTGTCAGCAGTATCGACAGGAATGAGCAATTCTTC.

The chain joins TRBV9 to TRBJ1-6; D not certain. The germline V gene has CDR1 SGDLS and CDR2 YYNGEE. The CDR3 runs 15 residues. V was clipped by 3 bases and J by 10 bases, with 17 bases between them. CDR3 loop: CASSESAGSSSPLHF. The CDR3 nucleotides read TGTGCCAGCAGCGAGTCCGCGGGATCCTCATCACCCCTCCACTTT.

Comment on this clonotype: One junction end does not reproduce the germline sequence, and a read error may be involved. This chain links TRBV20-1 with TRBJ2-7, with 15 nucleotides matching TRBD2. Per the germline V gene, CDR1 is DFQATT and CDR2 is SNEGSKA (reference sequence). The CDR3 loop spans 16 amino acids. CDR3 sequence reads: CSAPGTGGLAGGEPYF. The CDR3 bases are TGCAGTGCTCCCGGGACAGGGGGACTAGCGGGGGGCGAGCCGTACTTC.

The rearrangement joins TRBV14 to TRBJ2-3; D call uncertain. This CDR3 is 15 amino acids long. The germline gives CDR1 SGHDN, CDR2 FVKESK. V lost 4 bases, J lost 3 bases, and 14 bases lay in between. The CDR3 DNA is TGTGCCAGCAGCCTCTTAGGAGTGGGAACAGATACGCAGTATTTT. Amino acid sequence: CASSLLGVGTDTQYF.

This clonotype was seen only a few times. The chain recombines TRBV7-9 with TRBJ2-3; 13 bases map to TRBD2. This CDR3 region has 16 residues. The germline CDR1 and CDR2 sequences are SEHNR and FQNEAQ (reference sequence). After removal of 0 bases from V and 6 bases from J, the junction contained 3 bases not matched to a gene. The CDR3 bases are TGTGCCAGCAGCTTAGCAACTAGCGGGAGGGCCGATACGCAGTATTTT. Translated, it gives CASSLATSGRADTQYF. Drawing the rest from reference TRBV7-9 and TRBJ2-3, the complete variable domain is DTGVSQNPRHKITKRGQNVTFRCDPISEHNRLYWYRQTLGQGPEFLTYFQNEAQLEKSRLLSDRFSAERPKGSFSTLEIQRTEQGDSAMYLCASSLATSGRADTQYFGPGTRLTVL.

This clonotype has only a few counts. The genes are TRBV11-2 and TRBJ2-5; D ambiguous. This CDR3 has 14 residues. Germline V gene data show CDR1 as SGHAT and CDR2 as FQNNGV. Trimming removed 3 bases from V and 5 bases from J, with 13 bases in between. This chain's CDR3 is CASSLPTLRETQYF. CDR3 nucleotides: TGTGCCAGCAGCTTGCCGACTTTGCGGGAGACCCAGTACTTC.

The CDR3 reads CASSFGTASYEQYF. The CDR3 DNA is TGCGCCAGCAGCTTCGGGACAGCCTCCTACGAGCAGTACTTC. The rearrangement joins TRBV5-1 to TRBJ2-7, with 7 bases matching TRBD1. Germline-derived CDR1 and CDR2 are SGHRS and YFSETQ. With 2 bases clipped from V and 0 bases from J, the junction kept 2 bases outside the gene matches. The length of the CDR3 is 14 residues.

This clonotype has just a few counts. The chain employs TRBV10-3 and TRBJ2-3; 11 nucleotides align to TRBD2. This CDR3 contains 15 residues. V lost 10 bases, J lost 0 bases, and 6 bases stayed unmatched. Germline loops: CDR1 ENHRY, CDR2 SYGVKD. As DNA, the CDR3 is TGTGCCACGGGGACTAGCGGAGAAAGCACAGATACGCAGTATTTT. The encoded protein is CATGTSGESTDTQYF.

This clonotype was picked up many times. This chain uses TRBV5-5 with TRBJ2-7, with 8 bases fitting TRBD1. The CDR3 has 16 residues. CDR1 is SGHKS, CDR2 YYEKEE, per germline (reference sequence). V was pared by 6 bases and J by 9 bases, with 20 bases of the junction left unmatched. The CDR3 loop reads CASILEGTGIYERQYF. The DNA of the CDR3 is TGTGCCAGCATCCTTGAGGGGACAGGAATCTACGAGCGGCAGTACTTC.

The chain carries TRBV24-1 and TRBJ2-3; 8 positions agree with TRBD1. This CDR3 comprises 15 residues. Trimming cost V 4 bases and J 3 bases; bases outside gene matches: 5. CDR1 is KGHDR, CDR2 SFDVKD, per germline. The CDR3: CATSDPTGATDTQYF. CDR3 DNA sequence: TGTGCCACCAGTGACCCGACAGGGGCGACAGATACGCAGTATTTT.

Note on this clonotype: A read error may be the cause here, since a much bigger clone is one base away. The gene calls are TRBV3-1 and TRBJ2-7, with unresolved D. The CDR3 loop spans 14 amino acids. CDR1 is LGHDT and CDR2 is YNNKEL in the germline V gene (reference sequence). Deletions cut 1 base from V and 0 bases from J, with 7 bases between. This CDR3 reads CASSQGLCSYEQYF. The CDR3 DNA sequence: TGTGCCAGCAGCCAAGGTTTGTGCTCCTACGAGCAGTACTTC.

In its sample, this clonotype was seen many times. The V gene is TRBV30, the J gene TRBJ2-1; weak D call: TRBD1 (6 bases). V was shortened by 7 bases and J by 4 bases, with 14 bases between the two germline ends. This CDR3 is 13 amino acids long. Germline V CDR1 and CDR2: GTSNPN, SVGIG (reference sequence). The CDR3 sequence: CASTGKGYNEQFF. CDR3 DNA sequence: TGTGCCTCCACAGGGAAGGGGTACAATGAGCAGTTCTTC.

The CDR3 sequence: CALRTRTAHTNTDTQYF. The CDR3 DNA sequence: TGTGCCTTACGGACTCGTACTGCTCACACAAACACAGATACGCAGTATTTT. This chain links TRBV2 with TRBJ2-3, with D perhaps matching TRBD2 (5 bases). This CDR3 spans 17 amino acids. Germline CDR1 SNHLY, CDR2 FYNNEI. Trimming left V 11 bases short and J 2 bases short, with 26 bases between.

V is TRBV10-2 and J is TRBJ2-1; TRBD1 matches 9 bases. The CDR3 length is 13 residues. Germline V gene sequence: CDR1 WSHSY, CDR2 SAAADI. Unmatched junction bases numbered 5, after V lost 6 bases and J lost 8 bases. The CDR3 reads CASRPQGADEQFF. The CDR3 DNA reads TGCGCCAGCAGGCCACAGGGGGCCGATGAGCAGTTCTTC.

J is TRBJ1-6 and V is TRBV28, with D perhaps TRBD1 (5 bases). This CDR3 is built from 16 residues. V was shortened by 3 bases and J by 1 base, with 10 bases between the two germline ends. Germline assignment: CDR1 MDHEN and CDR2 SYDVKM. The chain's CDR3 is CASSFYGASYNSPLHF. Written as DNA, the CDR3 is TGTGCCAGCAGTTTTTACGGGGCATCCTATAATTCACCCCTCCACTTT.

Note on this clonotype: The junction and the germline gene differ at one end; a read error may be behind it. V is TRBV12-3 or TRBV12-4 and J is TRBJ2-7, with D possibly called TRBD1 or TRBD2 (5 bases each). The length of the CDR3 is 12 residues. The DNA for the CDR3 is TGTGCCTGCAGTCAGGGACGTGACGAGCAGTACTTC. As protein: CACSQGRDEQYF.

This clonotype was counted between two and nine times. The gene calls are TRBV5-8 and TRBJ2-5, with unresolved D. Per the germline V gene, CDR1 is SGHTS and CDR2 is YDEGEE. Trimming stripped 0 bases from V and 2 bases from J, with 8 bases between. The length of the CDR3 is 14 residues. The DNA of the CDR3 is TGTGCCAGCAGCTTGGAACCAACGCAAGAGACCCAGTACTTC. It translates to CASSLEPTQETQYF. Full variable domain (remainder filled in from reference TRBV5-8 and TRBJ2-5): EAGVTQSPTHLIKTRGQQATLRCSPISGHTSVYWYQQALGLGLQFLLWYDEGEERNRGNFPPRFSGRQFPNYSSELNVNALELEDSALYLCASSLEPTQETQYFGPGTRLLVL.

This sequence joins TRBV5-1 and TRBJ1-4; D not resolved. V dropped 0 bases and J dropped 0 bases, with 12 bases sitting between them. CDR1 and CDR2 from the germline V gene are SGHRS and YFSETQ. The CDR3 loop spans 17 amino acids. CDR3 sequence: CASSLAGSATTNEKLFF. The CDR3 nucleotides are TGCGCCAGCAGCTTGGCTGGGTCAGCCACAACTAATGAAAAACTGTTTTTT.